This TCR beta chain derives from a study of blood T cells in healthy people across ages. Alongside a J-beta primer mix, a sample-barcoded 5' primer served in a second PCR lasting about 7 to 11 cycles. Each CDR3 protein is one row after TCRdb ran MiXCR on the 5' RACE reads. The table shows more than 900,000 distinct CDR3 sequences, with under 35% occurring only once. The CDR3 consists of 15 residues. Trimming stripped 6 bases from V and 5 bases from J, with 19 bases between. As concerns this clonotype: A much larger clone lies a single base off, so this may be a read error.

Separately, the same data were catalogued under a study of T cells of mothers and their children.

Sequencing used blood. The sequence came from a woman aged 40 to 50 in good health. V gene TRBV12-3 or TRBV12-4 combines with J gene TRBJ1-2; no clear D gene. The CDR3 DNA follows: TGTGCCAGCAGCCCGGGTGACGGAGTGAGTTATGGCTACACCTTC. This sequence encodes CASSPGDGVSYGYTF.